A selection of T cell receptor beta chains follows, all from one sample in a study of response to subunit inactivated influenza vaccine. TCRdb passed the RT-PCR reads through MiXCR, listing each CDR3 protein once. The sample records around 530,000 distinct CDR3 sequences, around 11% being singletons. The starting material was PBMCs from blood, obtained on the day of vaccination. The receptors come from a man aged 50-59 years who received an inactivated influenza vaccine. Each CDR3 is given without its conserved first and last residue. D genes are given only for firm matches.

v_call	j_call	d_call	cdr3_aa
TRBV7-9	TRBJ2-7	TRBD2	ASSGGTSGTYEQY
TRBV14	TRBJ2-7	TRBD1	ASSLQGFVDEQY
TRBV2	TRBJ2-2	TRBD2	ASKTSVGTGELF
TRBV27	TRBJ2-2	TRBD1	ASSMHRDRGNTGELF
TRBV6-2/TRBV6-3	TRBJ1-5	TRBD1	ASRQTGAGQPQH
TRBV12-3/TRBV12-4	TRBJ1-1	NA	ASSLAEGGTEAF
TRBV7-9	TRBJ1-1	NA	ASSLGPARGEAF
TRBV7-9	TRBJ2-5	NA	ASSLGTREETQY
TRBV2	TRBJ2-7	TRBD1	ASSEWRTGGPYEQY
TRBV5-1	TRBJ1-1	NA	ASSLVVHLNTEAF
TRBV9	TRBJ2-1	NA	ASSVGTSRSSYNEQF
TRBV12-3/TRBV12-4	TRBJ1-6	NA	ASSLTGGTNSPLH
TRBV27	TRBJ1-6	NA	ASSLSGGKNAPLH
TRBV29-1	TRBJ1-2	NA	SVGGSQNYGYT
TRBV4-2	TRBJ1-1	NA	ASSQGKGGTEAF
TRBV29-1	TRBJ2-2	NA	SGGSTGGELF
TRBV20-1	TRBJ2-3	NA	SAREEPLIGDTQY
TRBV7-9	TRBJ1-1	NA	ASSSISRGGGEAF
TRBV30	TRBJ1-5	NA	AWNSGAGQPQH
TRBV12-3/TRBV12-4	TRBJ2-1	TRBD1	ASTLPGQGYNEQF
TRBV29-1	TRBJ2-7	TRBD2	SVSSGETYEQY
TRBV27	TRBJ2-7	NA	ASSLSSMGPYEQY
TRBV5-1	TRBJ2-7	TRBD1	ASSSGRDRRTYEQY